This T cell receptor beta chain is drawn from a study of blood T cell repertoires in COVID-19. Sequenced by immunoSEQ multiplex PCR; TCRdb stores in-frame clones only, minus some. The sample shows approximately 140,000 clones, 65% to 90% of them seen only once. Trimming removed 4 bases from V and 6 bases from J, with 13 bases in between. The CDR3 is 15 residues long. Germline CDR1 reads MDHEN; CDR2 reads SYDVKM. This clone was seen more than once but under ten times. The TCR comes from a man aged 70 or older with acute or convalescent COVID-19. Sequenced sample: peripheral blood. The chain links TRBV28 to TRBJ1-6, with D possibly being TRBD1 (5 bases). The CDR3 loop reads CASSSLGRGNSPLHF. The CDR3 coding sequence is TGTGCCAGCAGTTCCCTGGGAAGGGGTAATTCACCCCTCCACTTT. Looking up the rest from reference TRBV28 and TRBJ1-6 gives the full variable domain: DVKVTQSSRYLVKRTGEKVFLECVQDMDHENMFWYRQDPGLGLRLIYFSYDVKMKEKGDIPEGYSVSREKKERFSLILESASTNQTSMYLCASSSLGRGNSPLHFGNGTRLTVT.